This T cell receptor (beta chain) was obtained from a study of siplizumab effects on memory and regulatory T cells. Whole-study findings and limits: A naive or memory phenotype could not be assigned to roughly 80-97% of the proliferating CD4+ or CD8+ clones. Alloreactive CD4+ clones that could be mapped were on average about 64% Treg-derived with siplizumab, against 25% to 30% in controls. There were only a minor fraction of alloreactive clones that mapped to unstimulated subsets. It seemed that naive T cells were more diverse than memory cells and were major contributors to the alloresponse.

Measured with immunoSEQ multiplex PCR; TCRdb has only the in-frame clones, and not every one. Of about 56,000 clones listed, around 97% are singletons. This clone was seen a single time. No antigen is known for it. CDR1 SGDLS and CDR2 YYNGEE come from the germline V gene. This CDR3 spans 14 amino acids. V shed 3 bases and J shed 7 bases, with 16 bases lying between them. V gene TRBV9 combines with J gene TRBJ1-2, with D perhaps matching TRBD1 (5 bases). Sequenced: naive CD8+ T cells sorted from blood. This sequence originates from a human donor in good health. The CDR3 DNA sequence: TGTGCCAGCAGCGGACCGGGGCCTTTGTCTGGCTACACCTTC. This sequence encodes CASSGPGPLSGYTF.